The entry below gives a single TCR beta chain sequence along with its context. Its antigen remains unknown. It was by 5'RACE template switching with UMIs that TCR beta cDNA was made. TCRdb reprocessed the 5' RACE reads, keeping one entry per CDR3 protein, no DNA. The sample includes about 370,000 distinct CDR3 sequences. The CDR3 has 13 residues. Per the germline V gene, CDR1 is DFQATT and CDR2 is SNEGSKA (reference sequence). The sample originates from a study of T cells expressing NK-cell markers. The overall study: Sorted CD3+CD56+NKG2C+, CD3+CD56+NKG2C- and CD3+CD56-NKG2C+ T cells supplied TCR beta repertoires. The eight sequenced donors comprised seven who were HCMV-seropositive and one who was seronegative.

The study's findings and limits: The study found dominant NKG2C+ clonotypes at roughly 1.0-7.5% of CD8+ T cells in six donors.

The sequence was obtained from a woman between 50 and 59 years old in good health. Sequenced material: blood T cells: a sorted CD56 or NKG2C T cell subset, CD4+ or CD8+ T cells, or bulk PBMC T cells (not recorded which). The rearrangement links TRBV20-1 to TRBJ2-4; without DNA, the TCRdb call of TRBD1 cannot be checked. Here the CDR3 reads CSAGPSRENIQYF.